This T cell receptor (beta chain) was documented in a study of STAT5B mutations in CD4+ large granular lymphocyte leukemia. This CDR3 spans 13 amino acids. Germline V gene lookup returns CDR1 SEHNR and CDR2 FQNEAQ (reference sequence). The V and J ends lost 4 bases and 5 bases respectively, with 11 bases between them. This table comes from immunoSEQ multiplex PCR, and its TCRdb copy is limited to in-frame clones, with some not included. The profile shows 20,000 to 25,000 clones, about three quarters of them singletons. This clone was seen a few times. The sample consisted of CD4+ T cells from blood buffy coats. The rearrangement links TRBV7-9 to TRBJ1-1; no firm D call. This sequence was found in a human donor in good health. CDR3 DNA: TGTGCCAGCAGCTCCCGAGGCCCTACTGAAGCTTTCTTT. Encoded protein: CASSSRGPTEAFF.